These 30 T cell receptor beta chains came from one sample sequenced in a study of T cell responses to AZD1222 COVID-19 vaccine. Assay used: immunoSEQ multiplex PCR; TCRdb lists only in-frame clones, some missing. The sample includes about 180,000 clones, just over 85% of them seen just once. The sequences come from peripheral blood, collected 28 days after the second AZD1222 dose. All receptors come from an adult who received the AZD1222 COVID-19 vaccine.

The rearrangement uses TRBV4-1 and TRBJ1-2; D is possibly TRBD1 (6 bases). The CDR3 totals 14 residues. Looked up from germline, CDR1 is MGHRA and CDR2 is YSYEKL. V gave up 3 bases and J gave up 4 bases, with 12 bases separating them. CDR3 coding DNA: TGCGCCAGCAGCCATACAGGGACGACCTATGGCTACACCTTC. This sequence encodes CASSHTGTTYGYTF.

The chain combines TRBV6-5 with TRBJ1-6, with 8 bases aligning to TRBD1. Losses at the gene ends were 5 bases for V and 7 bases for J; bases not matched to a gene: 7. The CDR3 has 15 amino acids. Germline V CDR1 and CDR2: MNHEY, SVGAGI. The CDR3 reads CASSRTGTGNSPLHF. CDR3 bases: TGTGCCAGCAGTCGGACCGGGACAGGAAATTCACCCCTCCACTTT.

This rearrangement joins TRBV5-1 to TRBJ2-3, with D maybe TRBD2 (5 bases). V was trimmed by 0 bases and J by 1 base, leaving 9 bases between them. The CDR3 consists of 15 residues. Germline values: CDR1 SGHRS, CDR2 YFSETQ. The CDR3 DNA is TGCGCCAGCAGCTTGGAGGCGGGCCGCACAGATACGCAGTATTTT. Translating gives CASSLEAGRTDTQYF.

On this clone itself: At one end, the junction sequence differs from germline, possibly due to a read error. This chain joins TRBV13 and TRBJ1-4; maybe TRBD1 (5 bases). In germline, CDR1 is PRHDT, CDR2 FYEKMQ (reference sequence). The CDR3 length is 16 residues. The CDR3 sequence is CASSLEGHGAGEKLFF. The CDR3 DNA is TGTGCCAGCAGTTTAGAAGGCCACGGGGCTGGGGAAAAACTGTTTTTT.

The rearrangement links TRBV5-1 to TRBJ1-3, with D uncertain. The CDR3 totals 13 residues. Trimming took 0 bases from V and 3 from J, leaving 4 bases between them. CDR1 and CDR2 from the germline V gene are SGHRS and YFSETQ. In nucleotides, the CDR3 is TGCGCCAGCAGCTTGGGACGTGGAAACACCATATATTTT. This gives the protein CASSLGRGNTIYF.

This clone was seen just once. The CDR3 region has the DNA TGTGCCAGCTCACCACGGGAGGGCGAGCAGTACTTC. Its protein product is CASSPREGEQYF. The V gene is TRBV18, the J gene TRBJ2-7; TRBD2 matches at 7 bases. CDR1 KGHSH and CDR2 LQKENI come from the germline V gene. V lost 1 base, J lost 6 bases, and 0 bases stayed unmatched. The CDR3 length is 12 residues.

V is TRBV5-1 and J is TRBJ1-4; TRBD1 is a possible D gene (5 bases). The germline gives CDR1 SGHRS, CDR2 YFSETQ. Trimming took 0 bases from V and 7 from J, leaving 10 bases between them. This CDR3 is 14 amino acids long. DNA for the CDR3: TGCGCCAGCAGCTTGGGACAGCCCGCTGAAAAACTGTTTTTT. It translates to CASSLGQPAEKLFF.

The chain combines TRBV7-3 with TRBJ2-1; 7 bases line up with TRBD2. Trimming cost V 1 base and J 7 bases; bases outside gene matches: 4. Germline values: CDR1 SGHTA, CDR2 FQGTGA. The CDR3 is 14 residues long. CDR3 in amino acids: CASSLIAGLNEQFF. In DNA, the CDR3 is TGTGCCAGCAGCTTAATAGCGGGCCTAAATGAGCAGTTCTTC.

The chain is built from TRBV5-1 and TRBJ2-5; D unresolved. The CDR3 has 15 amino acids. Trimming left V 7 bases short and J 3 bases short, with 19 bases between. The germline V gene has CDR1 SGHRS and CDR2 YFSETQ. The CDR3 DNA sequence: TGCGCCAGCGGTCGGTCAGCTAGACCAGAAGAGACCCAGTACTTC. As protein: CASGRSARPEETQYF.

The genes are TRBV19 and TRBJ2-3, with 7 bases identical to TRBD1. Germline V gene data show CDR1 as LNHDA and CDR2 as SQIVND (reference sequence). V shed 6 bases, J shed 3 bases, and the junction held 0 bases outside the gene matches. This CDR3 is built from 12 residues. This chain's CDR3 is CASRQGTDTQYF. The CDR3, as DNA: TGTGCCAGTAGACAGGGGACAGATACGCAGTATTTT.

This CDR3 reads CASSLRETQYF. The CDR3 DNA sequence: TGTGCCAGCAGTTTACGGGAGACCCAGTACTTC. This chain joins TRBV12-3 or TRBV12-4 and TRBJ2-5; D not resolved. The ends were cut back, 2 bases at V and 5 bases at J, with 3 bases in the middle. The CDR3 is 11 residues long.

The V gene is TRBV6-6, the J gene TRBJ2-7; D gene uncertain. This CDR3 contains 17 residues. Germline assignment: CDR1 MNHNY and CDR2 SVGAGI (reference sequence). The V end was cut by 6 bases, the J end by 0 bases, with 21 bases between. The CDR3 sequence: CASSRGGRTDVSYEQYF. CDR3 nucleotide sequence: TGTGCCAGCAGCCGAGGTGGGCGGACGGACGTCTCCTACGAGCAGTACTTC.

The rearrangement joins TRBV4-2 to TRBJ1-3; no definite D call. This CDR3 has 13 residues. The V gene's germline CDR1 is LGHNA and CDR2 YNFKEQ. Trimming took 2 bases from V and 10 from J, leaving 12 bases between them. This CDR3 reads CASSQNTANTIYF. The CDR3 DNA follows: TGTGCCAGCAGCCAAAACACGGCGAATACCATATATTTT.

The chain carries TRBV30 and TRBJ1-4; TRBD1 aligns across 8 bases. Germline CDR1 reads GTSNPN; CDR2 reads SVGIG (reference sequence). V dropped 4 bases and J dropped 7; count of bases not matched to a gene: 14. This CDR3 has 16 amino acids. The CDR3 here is CAWTLRTGFDGEKLFF. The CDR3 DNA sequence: TGTGCCTGGACCCTAAGGACAGGGTTTGATGGTGAAAAACTGTTTTTT.

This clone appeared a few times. The CDR3, as DNA: TGTGCCAGTAGTATCGACGGAACCTACGAGCAGTACTTC. Translation: CASSIDGTYEQYF. The chain has TRBV19 and TRBJ2-7; D gene unclear. CDR1 is LNHDA, CDR2 SQIVND, per germline (reference sequence). The CDR3 loop spans 13 amino acids. V was cut by 3 bases and J by 2 bases, with 8 bases left in between.

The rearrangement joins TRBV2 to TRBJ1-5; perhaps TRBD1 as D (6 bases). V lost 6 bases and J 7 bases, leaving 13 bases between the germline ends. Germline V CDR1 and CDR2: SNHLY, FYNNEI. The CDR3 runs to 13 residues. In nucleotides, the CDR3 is TGTGCCAGCAGAGTTAGGGGGGGACAGCCCCAGCATTTT. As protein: CASRVRGGQPQHF.

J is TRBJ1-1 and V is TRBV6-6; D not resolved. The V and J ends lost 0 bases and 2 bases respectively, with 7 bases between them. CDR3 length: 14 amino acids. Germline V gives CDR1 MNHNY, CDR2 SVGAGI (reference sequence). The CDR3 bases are TGTGCCAGCAGTTACTCGTTGAGAAACACTGAAGCTTTCTTT. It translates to CASSYSLRNTEAFF.

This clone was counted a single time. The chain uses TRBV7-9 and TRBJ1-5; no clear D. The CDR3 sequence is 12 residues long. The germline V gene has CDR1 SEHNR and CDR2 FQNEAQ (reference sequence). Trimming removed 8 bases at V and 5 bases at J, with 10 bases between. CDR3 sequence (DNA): TGTGCCAGCTCACAGTTGGATCAGCCCCAGCATTTT. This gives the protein CASSQLDQPQHF.

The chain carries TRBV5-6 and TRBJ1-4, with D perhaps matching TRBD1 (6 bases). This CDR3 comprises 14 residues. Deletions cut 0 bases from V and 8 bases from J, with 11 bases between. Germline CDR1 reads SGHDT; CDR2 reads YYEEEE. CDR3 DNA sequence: TGTGCCAGCAGCTTGGGAGCAGGGGAAGAAAAACTGTTTTTT. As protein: CASSLGAGEEKLFF.

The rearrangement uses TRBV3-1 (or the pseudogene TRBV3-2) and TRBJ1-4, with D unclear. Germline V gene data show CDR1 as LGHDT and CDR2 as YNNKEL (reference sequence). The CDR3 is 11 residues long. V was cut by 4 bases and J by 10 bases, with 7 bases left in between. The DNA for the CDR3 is TGTGCCAGCAGCCTCCCGGGAAAACTGTTTTTT. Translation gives CASSLPGKLFF.

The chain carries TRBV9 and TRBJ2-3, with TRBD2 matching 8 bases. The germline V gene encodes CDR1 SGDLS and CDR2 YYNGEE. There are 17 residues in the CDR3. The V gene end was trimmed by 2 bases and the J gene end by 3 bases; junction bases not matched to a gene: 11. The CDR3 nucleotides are TGTGCCAGCAGCGTGGCCCCGGGACTAGGATTTACAGATACGCAGTATTTT. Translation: CASSVAPGLGFTDTQYF.

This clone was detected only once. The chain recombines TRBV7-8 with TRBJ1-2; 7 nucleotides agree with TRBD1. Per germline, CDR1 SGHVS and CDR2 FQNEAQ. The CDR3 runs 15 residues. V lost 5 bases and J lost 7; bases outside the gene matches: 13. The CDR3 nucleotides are TGTGCCAGCAGCACGAGGACAGGAGCCGCCTCTGGCTACACCTTC. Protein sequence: CASSTRTGAASGYTF.

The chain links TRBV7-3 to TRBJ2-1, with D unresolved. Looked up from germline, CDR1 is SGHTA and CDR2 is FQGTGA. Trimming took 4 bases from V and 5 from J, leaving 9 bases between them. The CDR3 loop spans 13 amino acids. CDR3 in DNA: TGTGCCAGCAGCTCCGGACCAAACAATGAGCAGTTCTTC. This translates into CASSSGPNNEQFF.

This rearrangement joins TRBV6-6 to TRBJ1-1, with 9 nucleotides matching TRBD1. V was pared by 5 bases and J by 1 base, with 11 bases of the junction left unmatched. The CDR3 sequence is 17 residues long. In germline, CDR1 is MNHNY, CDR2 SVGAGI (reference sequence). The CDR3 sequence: CASSLRDRVFGNTEAFF. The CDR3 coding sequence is TGTGCCAGCAGTCTCCGGGACAGGGTCTTTGGGAACACTGAAGCTTTCTTT.

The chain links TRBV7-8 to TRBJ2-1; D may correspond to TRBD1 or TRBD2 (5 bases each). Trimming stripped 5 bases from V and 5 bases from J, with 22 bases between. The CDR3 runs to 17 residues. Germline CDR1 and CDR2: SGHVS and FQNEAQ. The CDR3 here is CASSPHSGQLRNNEQFF. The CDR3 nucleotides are TGTGCCAGCAGCCCACACTCGGGGCAGCTCCGAAACAATGAGCAGTTCTTC.

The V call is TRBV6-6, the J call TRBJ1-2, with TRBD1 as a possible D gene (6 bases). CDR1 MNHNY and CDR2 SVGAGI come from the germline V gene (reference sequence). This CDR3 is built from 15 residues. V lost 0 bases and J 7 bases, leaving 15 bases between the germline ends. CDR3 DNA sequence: TGTGCCAGCAGTTACTCGATACAGGGCAGCTCTGGCTACACCTTC. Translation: CASSYSIQGSSGYTF.

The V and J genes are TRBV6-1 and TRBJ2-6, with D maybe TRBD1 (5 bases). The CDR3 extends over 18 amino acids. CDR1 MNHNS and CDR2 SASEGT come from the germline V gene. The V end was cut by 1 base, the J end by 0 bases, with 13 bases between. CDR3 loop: CASSEDAGLGSGANVLTF. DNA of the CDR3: TGTGCCAGCAGTGAAGACGCAGGGCTAGGCTCTGGGGCCAACGTCCTGACTTTC.

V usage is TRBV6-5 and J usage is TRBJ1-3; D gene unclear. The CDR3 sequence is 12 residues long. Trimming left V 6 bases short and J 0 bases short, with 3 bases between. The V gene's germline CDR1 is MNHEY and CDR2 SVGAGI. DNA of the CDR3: TGTGCCAGCAGGGACTCTGGAAACACCATATATTTT. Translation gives CASRDSGNTIYF.

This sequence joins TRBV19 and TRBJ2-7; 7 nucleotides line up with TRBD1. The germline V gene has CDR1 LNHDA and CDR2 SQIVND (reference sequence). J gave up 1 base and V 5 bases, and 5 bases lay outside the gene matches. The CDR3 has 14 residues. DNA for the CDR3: TGTGCCAGTAGTGCCAGACAGGGATCCTACGAGCAGTACTTC. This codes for CASSARQGSYEQYF.

The CDR3 sequence is CASSPTTRGNSPLHF. The CDR3 DNA sequence: TGTGCCAGCAGTCCTACGACCCGGGGGAATTCACCCCTCCACTTT. The rearrangement joins TRBV28 to TRBJ1-6, with D possibly being TRBD1 (5 bases). From germline, CDR1 is MDHEN and CDR2 SYDVKM. This CDR3 is 15 amino acids long. V was shortened by 5 bases and J by 7 bases, with 15 bases between the two germline ends.